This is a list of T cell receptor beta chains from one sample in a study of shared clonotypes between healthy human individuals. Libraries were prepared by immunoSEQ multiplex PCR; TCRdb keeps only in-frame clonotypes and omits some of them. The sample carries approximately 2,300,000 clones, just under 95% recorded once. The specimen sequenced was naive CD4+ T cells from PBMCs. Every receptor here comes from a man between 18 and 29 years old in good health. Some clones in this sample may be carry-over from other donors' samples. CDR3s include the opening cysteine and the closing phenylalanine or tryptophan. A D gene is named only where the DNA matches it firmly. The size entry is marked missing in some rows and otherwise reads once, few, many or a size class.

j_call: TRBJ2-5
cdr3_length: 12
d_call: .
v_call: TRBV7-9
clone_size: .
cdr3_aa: CASSLGQGNQYF
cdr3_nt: TGTGCCAGCAGCTTGGGACAAGGAAACCAGTACTTC

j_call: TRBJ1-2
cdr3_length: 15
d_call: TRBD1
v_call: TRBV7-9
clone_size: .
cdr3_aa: CASSLGTGEMSGYTF
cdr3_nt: TGTGCCAGCAGCTTAGGCACAGGGGAGATGTCTGGCTACACCTTC

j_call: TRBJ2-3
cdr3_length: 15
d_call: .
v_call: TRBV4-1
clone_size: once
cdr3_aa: CASRHPAESTDTQYF
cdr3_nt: TGCGCCAGCAGACACCCGGCGGAGAGCACAGATACGCAGTATTTT

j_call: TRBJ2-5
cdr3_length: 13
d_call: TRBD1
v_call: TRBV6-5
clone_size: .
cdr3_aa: CASSYRGPETQYF
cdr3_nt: TGTGCCAGCAGTTACAGGGGGCCCGAGACCCAGTACTTC

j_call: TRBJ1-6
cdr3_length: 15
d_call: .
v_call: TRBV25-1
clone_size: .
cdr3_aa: CASSDSGGGNSPLHF
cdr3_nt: TGTGCCAGCAGTGATTCAGGCGGGGGGAATTCACCCCTCCACTTT

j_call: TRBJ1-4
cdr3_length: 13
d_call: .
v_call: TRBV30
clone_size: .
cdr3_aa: CAGDRDGNEKLFF
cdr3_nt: TGTGCCGGGGACCGGGACGGTAATGAAAAACTGTTTTTT

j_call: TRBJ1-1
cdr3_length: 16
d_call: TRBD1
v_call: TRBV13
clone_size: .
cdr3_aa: CASSLYRGQLGTEAFF
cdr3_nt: TGTGCCAGCAGCTTGTACAGGGGGCAGCTGGGTACTGAAGCTTTCTTT

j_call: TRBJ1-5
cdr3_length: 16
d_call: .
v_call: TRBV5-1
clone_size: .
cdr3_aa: CASSLGSGASNQPQHF
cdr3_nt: TGCGCCAGCAGCTTGGGATCAGGGGCTAGCAATCAGCCCCAGCATTTT

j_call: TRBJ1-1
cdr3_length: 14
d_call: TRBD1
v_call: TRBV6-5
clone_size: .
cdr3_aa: CASRTGSGNTEAFF
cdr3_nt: TGTGCCAGCAGGACAGGGTCGGGGAACACTGAAGCTTTCTTT

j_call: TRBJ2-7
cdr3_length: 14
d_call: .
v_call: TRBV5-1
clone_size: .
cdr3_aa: CASSSSGSSYEQYF
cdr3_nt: TGCGCCAGCAGCTCAAGCGGAAGCTCCTACGAGCAGTACTTC

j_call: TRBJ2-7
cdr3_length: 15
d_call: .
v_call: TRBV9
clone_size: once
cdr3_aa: CASSSRGSSSYEQYF
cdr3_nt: TGTGCCAGCAGCTCCCGGGGATCGAGCTCCTACGAGCAGTACTTC

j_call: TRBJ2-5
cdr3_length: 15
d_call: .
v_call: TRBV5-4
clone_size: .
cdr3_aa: CASSPASAGQETQYF
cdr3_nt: TGTGCCAGCAGCCCCGCTAGCGCGGGGCAAGAGACCCAGTACTTC

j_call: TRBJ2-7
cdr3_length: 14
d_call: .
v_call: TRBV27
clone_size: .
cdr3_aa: CASSLDVHPGEQYF
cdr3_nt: TGTGCCAGCAGTTTAGATGTTCACCCCGGCGAGCAGTACTTC

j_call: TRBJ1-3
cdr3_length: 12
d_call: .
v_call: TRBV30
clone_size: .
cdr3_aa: CAWSLMRNTIYF
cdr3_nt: TGTGCCTGGAGTCTTATGCGAAACACCATATATTTT

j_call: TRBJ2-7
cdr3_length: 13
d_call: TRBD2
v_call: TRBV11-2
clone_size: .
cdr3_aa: CASSPGGGGAQYF
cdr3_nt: TGTGCCAGCAGCCCGGGGGGAGGCGGCGCGCAGTACTTC

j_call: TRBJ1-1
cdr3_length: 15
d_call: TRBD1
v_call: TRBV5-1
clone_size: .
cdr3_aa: CASSYQGARNTEAFF
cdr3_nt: TGCGCCAGCAGCTACCAGGGGGCGAGGAACACTGAAGCTTTCTTT

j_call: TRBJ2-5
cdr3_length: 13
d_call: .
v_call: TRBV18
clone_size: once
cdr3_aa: CASSEVVGETQYF
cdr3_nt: TGTGCCAGCTCAGAGGTAGTCGGGGAGACCCAGTACTTC

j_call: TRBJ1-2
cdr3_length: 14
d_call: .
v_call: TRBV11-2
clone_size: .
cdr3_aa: CASSLVLSNYGYTF
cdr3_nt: TGTGCCAGCAGCTTAGTCCTTTCTAACTATGGCTACACCTTC

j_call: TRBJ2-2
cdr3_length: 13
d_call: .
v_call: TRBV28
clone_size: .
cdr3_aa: CASSLLAPGELFF
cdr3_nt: TGTGCCAGCAGCCTGCTAGCCCCCGGGGAGCTGTTTTTT

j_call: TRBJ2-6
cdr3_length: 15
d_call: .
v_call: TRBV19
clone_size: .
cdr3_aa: CASSRGNSGANVLTF
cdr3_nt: TGTGCCAGTAGTAGGGGCAACTCTGGGGCCAACGTCCTGACTTTC

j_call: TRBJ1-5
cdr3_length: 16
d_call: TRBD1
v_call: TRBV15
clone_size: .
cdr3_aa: CATSRAGQGAVQPQHF
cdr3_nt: TGTGCCACCAGCAGGGCCGGACAGGGGGCGGTTCAGCCCCAGCATTTT

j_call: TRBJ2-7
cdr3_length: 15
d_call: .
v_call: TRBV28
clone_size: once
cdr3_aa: CASSLRSSSSYEQYF
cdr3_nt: TGTGCCAGCAGTTTACGATCCAGCAGCTCCTACGAGCAGTACTTC

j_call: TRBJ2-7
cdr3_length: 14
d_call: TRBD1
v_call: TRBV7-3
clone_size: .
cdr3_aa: CASSPPGQGGEQYF
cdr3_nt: TGTGCCAGCAGCCCTCCCGGACAGGGGGGCGAGCAGTACTTC

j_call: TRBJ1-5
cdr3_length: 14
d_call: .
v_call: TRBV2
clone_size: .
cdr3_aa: CASSVAGSNQPQHF
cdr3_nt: TGTGCCAGCAGTGTGGCCGGTAGCAATCAGCCCCAGCATTTT

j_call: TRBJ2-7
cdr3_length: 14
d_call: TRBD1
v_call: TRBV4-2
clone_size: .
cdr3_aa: CASRGTGVSYEQYF
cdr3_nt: TGTGCCAGCAGGGGGACAGGGGTTTCCTACGAGCAGTACTTC

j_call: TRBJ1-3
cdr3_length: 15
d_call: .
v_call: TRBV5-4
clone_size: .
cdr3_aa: CASSLRQPSGNTIYF
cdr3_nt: TGTGCCAGCAGCTTGCGACAGCCATCTGGAAACACCATATATTTT

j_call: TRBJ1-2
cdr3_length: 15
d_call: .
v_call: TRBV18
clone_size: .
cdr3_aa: CASSPTQVPNYGYTF
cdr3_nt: TGTGCCAGCTCACCAACGCAGGTTCCGAACTATGGCTACACCTTC

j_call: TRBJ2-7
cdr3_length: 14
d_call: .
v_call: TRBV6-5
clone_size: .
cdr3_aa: CASSYRGGSYEQYF
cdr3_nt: TGTGCCAGCAGTTACAGGGGGGGGTCCTACGAGCAGTACTTC